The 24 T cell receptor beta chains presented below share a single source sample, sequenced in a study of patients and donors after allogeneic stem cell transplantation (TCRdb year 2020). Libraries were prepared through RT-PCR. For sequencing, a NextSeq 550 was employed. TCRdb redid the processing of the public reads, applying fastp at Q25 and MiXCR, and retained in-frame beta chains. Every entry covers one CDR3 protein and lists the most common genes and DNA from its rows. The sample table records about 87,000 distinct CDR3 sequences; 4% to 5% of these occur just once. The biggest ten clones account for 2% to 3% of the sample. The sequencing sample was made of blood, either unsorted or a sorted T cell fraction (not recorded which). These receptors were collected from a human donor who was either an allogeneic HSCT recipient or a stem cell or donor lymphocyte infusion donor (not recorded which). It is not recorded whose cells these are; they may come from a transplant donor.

CDR3 sequence (DNA): TGCGCCAGCAGCCACCAACAAAAGAACAATGAGCAGTTCTTC. It specifies CASSHQQKNNEQFF. The chain recombines TRBV4-1 with TRBJ2-1; D is unresolved. CDR1 and CDR2 (germline): MGHRA, YSYEKL. Trimming removed 3 bases from V and 5 bases from J, with 11 bases in between. The CDR3 length is 14 residues.

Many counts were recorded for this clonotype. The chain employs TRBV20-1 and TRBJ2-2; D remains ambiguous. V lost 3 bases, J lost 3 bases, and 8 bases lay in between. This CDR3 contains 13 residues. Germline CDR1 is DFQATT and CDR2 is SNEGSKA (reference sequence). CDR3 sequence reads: CSASWQDTGELFF. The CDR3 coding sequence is TGCAGTGCTAGTTGGCAGGACACCGGGGAGCTGTTTTTT.

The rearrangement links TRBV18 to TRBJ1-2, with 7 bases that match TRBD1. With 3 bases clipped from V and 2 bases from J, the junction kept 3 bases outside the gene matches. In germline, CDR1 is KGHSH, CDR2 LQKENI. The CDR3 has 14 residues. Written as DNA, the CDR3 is TGTGCCAGCTCACCGGGACAGACCAACTATGGCTACACCTTC. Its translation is CASSPGQTNYGYTF.

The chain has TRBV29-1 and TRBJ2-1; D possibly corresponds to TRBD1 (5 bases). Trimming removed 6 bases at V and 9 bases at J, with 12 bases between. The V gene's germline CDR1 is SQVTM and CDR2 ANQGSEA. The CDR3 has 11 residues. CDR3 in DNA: TGCAGCGTCTCAGGGCGTCGTGAGCAGTTCTTC. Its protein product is CSVSGRREQFF.

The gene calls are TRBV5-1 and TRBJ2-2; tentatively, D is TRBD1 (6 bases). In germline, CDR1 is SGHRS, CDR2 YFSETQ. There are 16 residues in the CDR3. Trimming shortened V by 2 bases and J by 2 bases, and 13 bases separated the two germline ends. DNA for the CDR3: TGCGCCAGCAGCTTATTGAGGGGACACAACACCGGGGAGCTGTTTTTT. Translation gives CASSLLRGHNTGELFF.

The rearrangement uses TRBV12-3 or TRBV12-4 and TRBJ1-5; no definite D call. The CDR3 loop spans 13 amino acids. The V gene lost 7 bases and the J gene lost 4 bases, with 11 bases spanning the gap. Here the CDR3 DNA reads TGTGCCAGCAATTACAGAGAGAATCAGCCCCAGCATTTT. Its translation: CASNYRENQPQHF.

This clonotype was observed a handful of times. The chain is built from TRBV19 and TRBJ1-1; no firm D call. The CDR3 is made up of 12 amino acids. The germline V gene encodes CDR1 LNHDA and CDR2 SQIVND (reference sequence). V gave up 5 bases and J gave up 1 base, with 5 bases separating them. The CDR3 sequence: CASSFPNTEAFF. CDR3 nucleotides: TGTGCCAGTAGTTTTCCGAACACTGAAGCTTTCTTT.

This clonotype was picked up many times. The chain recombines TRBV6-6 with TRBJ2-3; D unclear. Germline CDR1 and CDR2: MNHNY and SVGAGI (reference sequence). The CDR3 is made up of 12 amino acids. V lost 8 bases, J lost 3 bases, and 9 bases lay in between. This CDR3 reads CASSLETDTQYF. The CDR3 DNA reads TGTGCCAGCTCCTTAGAGACAGATACGCAGTATTTT.

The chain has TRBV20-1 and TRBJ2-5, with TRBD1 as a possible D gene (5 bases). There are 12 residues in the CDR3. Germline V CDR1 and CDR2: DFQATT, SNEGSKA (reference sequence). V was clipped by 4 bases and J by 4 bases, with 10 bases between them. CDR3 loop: CSAKGPAETQYF. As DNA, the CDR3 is TGCAGTGCTAAGGGGCCCGCAGAGACCCAGTACTTC.

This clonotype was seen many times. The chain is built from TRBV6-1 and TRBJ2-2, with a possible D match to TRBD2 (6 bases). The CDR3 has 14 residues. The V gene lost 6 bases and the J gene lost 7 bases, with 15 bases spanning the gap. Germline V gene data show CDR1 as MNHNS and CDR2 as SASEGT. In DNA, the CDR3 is TGTGCCAGCAGAGCCAGCGGGCTTAACGGGGAGCTGTTTTTT. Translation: CASRASGLNGELFF.

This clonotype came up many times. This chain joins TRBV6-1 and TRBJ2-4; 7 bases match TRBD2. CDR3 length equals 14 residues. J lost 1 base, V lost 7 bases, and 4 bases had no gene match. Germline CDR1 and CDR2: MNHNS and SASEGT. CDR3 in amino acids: CASKLGGAKNIQYF. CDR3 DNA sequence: TGTGCCAGCAAACTGGGGGGGGCCAAAAACATTCAGTACTTC.

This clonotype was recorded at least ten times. The CDR3 loop reads CASRQGLSNQPQHF. In nucleotides, the CDR3 is TGTGCCAGCAGACAGGGATTGAGCAATCAGCCCCAGCATTTT. J is TRBJ1-5 and V is TRBV2; D is perhaps TRBD1 (6 bases). Germline V gene lookup returns CDR1 SNHLY and CDR2 FYNNEI. The CDR3 has 14 residues. Between the trimmed V and J ends, which lost 6 bases and 1 base, there was a span of 10 bases.

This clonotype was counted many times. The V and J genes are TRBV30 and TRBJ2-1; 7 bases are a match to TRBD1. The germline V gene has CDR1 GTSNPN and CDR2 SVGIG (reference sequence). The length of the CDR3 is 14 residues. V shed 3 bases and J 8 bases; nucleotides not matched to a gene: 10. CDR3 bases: TGTGCCTGGAGGAGAGGAATCACAGGGGATGAGCAGTTCTTC. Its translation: CAWRRGITGDEQFF.

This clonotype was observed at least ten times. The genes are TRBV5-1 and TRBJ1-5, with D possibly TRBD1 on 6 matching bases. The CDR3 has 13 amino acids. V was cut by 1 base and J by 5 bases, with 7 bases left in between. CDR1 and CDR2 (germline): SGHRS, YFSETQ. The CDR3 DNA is TGCGCCAGCAGCTTGAGGGGGGATCAGCCCCAGCATTTT. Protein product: CASSLRGDQPQHF.

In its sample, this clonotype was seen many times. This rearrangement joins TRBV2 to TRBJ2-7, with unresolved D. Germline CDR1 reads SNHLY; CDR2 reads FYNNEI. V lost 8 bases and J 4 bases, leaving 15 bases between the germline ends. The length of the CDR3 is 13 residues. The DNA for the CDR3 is TGTGCCAGCCTGCGGACGGCTAAATACGAGCAGTACTTC. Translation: CASLRTAKYEQYF.

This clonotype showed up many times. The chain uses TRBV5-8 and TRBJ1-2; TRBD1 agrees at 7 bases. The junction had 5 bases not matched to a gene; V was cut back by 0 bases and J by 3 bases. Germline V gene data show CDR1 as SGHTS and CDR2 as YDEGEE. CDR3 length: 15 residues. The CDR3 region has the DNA TGTGCCAGCAGCTTGGGGCAGGGGGGACACTATGGCTACACCTTC. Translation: CASSLGQGGHYGYTF.

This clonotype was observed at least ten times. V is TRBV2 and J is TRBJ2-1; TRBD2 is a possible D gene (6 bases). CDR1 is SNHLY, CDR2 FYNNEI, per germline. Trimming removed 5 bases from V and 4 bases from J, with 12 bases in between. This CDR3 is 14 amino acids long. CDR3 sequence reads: CASSRDWGYNEQFF. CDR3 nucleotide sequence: TGTGCCAGCAGTAGGGACTGGGGGTACAATGAGCAGTTCTTC.

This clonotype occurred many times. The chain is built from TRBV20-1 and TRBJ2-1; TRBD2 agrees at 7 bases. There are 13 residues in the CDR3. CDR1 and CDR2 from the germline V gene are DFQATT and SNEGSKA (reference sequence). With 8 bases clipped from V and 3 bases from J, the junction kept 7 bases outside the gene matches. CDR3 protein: CSPQREGYNEQFF. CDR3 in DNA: TGCAGTCCCCAGAGGGAGGGCTACAATGAGCAGTTCTTC.

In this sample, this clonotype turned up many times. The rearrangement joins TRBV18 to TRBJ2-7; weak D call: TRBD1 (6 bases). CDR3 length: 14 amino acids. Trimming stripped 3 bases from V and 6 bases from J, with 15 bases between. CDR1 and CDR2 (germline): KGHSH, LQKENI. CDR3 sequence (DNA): TGTGCCAGCTCACCCGACAGGTCTAAAGGCGAGCAGTACTTC. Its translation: CASSPDRSKGEQYF.

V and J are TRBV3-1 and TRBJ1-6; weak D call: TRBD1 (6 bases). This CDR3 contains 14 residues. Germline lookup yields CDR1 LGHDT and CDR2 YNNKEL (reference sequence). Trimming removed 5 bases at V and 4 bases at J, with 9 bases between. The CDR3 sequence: CASSFGQYNSPLHF. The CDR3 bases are TGTGCCAGCAGCTTTGGACAGTATAATTCACCCCTCCACTTT.

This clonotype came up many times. The DNA of the CDR3 is TGCGCCAGCAGCTTGTCCGAACCCACAGATACGCAGTATTTT. This gives the protein CASSLSEPTDTQYF. J is TRBJ2-3 and V is TRBV5-1; D gene uncertain. The CDR3 contains 14 residues. Germline values: CDR1 SGHRS, CDR2 YFSETQ. Trimming cost V 1 base and J 2 bases, with 8 bases left between them.

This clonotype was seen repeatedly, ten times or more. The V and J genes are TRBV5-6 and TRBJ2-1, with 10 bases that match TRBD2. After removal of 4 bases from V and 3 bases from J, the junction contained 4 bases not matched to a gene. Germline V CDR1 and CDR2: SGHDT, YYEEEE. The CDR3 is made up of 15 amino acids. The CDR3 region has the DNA TGTGCCAGCAGCCATAGCGGGGGGCTCTACAATGAGCAGTTCTTC. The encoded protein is CASSHSGGLYNEQFF.

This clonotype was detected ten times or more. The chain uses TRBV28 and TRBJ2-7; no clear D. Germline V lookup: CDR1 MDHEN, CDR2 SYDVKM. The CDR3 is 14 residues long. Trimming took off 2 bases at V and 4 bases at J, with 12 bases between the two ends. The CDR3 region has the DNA TGTGCCAGCAGTTTAGCAGCTCCCGTGTACGAGCAGTACTTC. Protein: CASSLAAPVYEQYF.

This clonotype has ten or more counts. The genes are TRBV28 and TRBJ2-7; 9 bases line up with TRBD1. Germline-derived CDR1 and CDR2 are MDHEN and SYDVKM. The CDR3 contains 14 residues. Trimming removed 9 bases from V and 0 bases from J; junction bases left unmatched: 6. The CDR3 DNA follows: TGTGCCAGTACCACAGGGGGCCCCTCCTACGAGCAGTACTTC. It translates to CASTTGGPSYEQYF.